There are a few counts of the clone carrying this T cell receptor beta chain. Total RNA was extracted at no less than 5 micrograms per sample. The data belong to a study of blood T cells in healthy people across ages. Study-level information: About one barcoded TCR beta cDNA was captured per two T cells.

The CDR3 covers 17 residues. V shed 1 base, J shed 4 bases, and the junction held 11 bases outside the gene matches. Germline values: CDR1 MGHRA, CDR2 YSYEKL. Next came a second PCR, run for roughly 6 to 11 cycles, which used a sample-barcoded 5' primer along with a J-beta primer mix. There were at least 3 million CDR3-containing paired-end reads obtained from each sample. TCRdb reprocessed the 5' RACE reads via MiXCR and lists one record per CDR3 protein. The sample has about 1.4 million distinct CDR3 sequences, approximately 63% seen once. The TCR comes from a man younger than 35 in good health. The chain recombines TRBV4-1 with TRBJ2-7; 9 bases fit TRBD1. Sequenced sample: blood. The CDR3 spells CASSQAGSGTGIYEQYF. The CDR3 DNA reads TGCGCCAGCAGCCAAGCGGGCTCCGGGACAGGGATATACGAGCAGTACTTC.